Listed below are T cell receptor beta chains from one sample, sequenced in a study of blood T cell repertoires in COVID-19. The data were produced by immunoSEQ multiplex PCR, yet TCRdb's version contains in-frame clones alone and is incomplete. The sample yields under 350,000 clones, around 87% seen once. Sample: peripheral blood. The receptors come from a man aged 70 or older with acute or convalescent COVID-19. Both conserved end residues are part of each CDR3. A D gene is named only where the DNA matches it firmly. Rows may omit the clone size; those that give it use once, few, many or a size class.

J gene,clone size,D gene,V gene,CDR3 DNA,CDR3 protein
TRBJ2-7,-,TRBD1,TRBV25-1,TGTGCCAGCAGTCGCCGGACAGGTAACTCCTACGAGCAGTACTTC,CASSRRTGNSYEQYF
TRBJ1-2,-,-,TRBV3-1/TRBV3-2,TGTGCCAGCAGCCAAGGGAGCGTCTATGGCTACACCTTC,CASSQGSVYGYTF
TRBJ2-1,-,-,TRBV7-2,TGTGCCAGCACCGGACAGCGAACGTACAATGAGCAGTTCTTC,CASTGQRTYNEQFF
TRBJ2-5,-,TRBD2,TRBV9,TGTGCCAGCCCCAAGCGGGGGCCGAAAGAGACCCAGTACTTC,CASPKRGPKETQYF
TRBJ2-2,-,-,TRBV6-1,TGTGCCAGCAGTGAAGCGGGCCAGAGGAACACCGGGGAGCTGTTTTTT,CASSEAGQRNTGELFF
TRBJ2-1,-,-,TRBV4-3,TGCGCCAGCAGCCAAGTGCTAGCGCCTCGGCAGTTCTTC,CASSQVLAPRQFF
TRBJ2-7,-,-,TRBV5-4,TGTGCCAGCAGCTTGGGCTGGGGCTCTAGAGAGCAGTACTTC,CASSLGWGSREQYF
TRBJ1-4,-,-,TRBV28,TGTGCCAGCACCTCCGGGACACAAAATGAAAAACTGTTTTTT,CASTSGTQNEKLFF
TRBJ1-2,-,-,TRBV24-1,TGTGCCACCAGTGATGGTGGCGGACTCAATGGCTACACCTTC,CATSDGGGLNGYTF
TRBJ1-3,-,TRBD1,TRBV18,TGTGCCAGCTCACCCATATCGACAGGGGGGTTTGGAAACACCATATATTTT,CASSPISTGGFGNTIYF
TRBJ1-3,few,-,TRBV30,TGTGCTCGAGAGTCCTCTGGAAACACCATATATTTT,CARESSGNTIYF
TRBJ1-1,-,-,TRBV24-1,TGTGCCACCAGTGCCCCGGACAGACCCCAAGCTTTCTTT,CATSAPDRPQAFF
TRBJ2-1,-,TRBD2,TRBV18,TGTGCCAGCTCACCACCGGGAGGGAGCTCCTACAATGAGCAGTTCTTC,CASSPPGGSSYNEQFF
TRBJ1-4,-,-,TRBV10-3,TGTGCCATCAGTGCAAGGGAGGAAGAAAAACTGTTTTTT,CAISAREEEKLFF
TRBJ2-4,-,-,TRBV2,TGTGCCAGCAGTGACGCGGTCTTGGCCAAAAACATTCAGTACTTC,CASSDAVLAKNIQYF
TRBJ1-3,-,TRBD1,TRBV27,TGTGCCAGCAGTTTAGGGACAGGGGCTGGAAACACCATATATTTT,CASSLGTGAGNTIYF
TRBJ1-5,once,-,TRBV7-8,TGTGCCAGCAGCCCCGGGGAAATTCAGCCCCAGCATTTT,CASSPGEIQPQHF
TRBJ2-1,-,TRBD1,TRBV19,TGTGCCAGTAGTACCGTTTGGACAGGGCTTAATGAGCAGTTCTTC,CASSTVWTGLNEQFF
TRBJ1-1,-,-,TRBV5-1,TGCGCCAGCAGCATCTCGGGACAGAACACTGAAGCTTTCTTT,CASSISGQNTEAFF
TRBJ1-5,-,-,TRBV19,TGTGCCAGTAGTATTATGAAACAAGGCGGTCAGCCCCAGCATTTT,CASSIMKQGGQPQHF
TRBJ1-3,-,-,TRBV28,TGTGCCAGCAGTTTAGGGCAGATTGGAAACACCATATATTTT,CASSLGQIGNTIYF
TRBJ1-1,-,-,TRBV28,TGTGCCAGCAGTTGGGCCGGGGGGAACACTGAAGCTTTCTTT,CASSWAGGNTEAFF
TRBJ1-4,-,-,TRBV11-2,TGTGCCAGCAGCTTCGGGGGTGTGGACGAAAAACTGTTTTTT,CASSFGGVDEKLFF
TRBJ1-2,-,-,TRBV11-2,TGTGCCAGCAGCTTGGAGTCGTGGGGCTACACCTTC,CASSLESWGYTF
TRBJ2-3,-,-,TRBV3-1/TRBV3-2,TGTGCCAGCAGCCAAGAACGTAGGGGCGCAGATACGCAGTATTTT,CASSQERRGADTQYF
TRBJ1-6,-,TRBD1,TRBV7-2,TGTGCCAGCAGCAACCAGGGGGCCCTTGCTACTTCACCCCTCCACTTT,CASSNQGALATSPLHF
TRBJ1-6,-,-,TRBV5-6,TGTGCCAGCAGCTTGGGTCAGTCCCGATCACCCCTCCACTTT,CASSLGQSRSPLHF
TRBJ2-1,-,TRBD2,TRBV6-2/TRBV6-3,TGTGCCAGCAGTTCCACCTTCGGGACTAGCAACGGTGAGCAGTTCTTC,CASSSTFGTSNGEQFF
TRBJ2-1,-,TRBD2,TRBV4-3,TGCGCCAGCAGCCAAGAGTTTGCTAGCGGGAATGAGCAGTTCTTC,CASSQEFASGNEQFF
TRBJ2-3,-,-,TRBV28,TGTGCCAGCAGCCTGGCCAAGGATACGCAGTATTTT,CASSLAKDTQYF
TRBJ2-1,-,-,TRBV28,TGTGCCAGCAGTTTACGCCTAGACAATGAGCAGTTCTTC,CASSLRLDNEQFF
TRBJ2-3,-,TRBD2,TRBV6-2/TRBV6-3,TGTGCCAGCAGTTACTCGACTAGCGGGGGAACCACAGATACGCAGTATTTT,CASSYSTSGGTTDTQYF
TRBJ1-1,-,-,TRBV2,TGTGCCAGCAGTGAATTGCAGGCGCCGAACACTGAAGCTTTCTTT,CASSELQAPNTEAFF
TRBJ2-3,-,-,TRBV5-1,TGCGCCAGCAGCTTGGACACTACCACAGATACGCAGTATTTT,CASSLDTTTDTQYF
TRBJ1-2,few,-,TRBV20-1,TGCAGTGCTAGTAGCCCTGAGAACTATGGCTACACCTTC,CSASSPENYGYTF
TRBJ2-2,-,TRBD1,TRBV4-1,TGCGCCAGCAGCCAACAAAAGACAGGGCCTCTGAACACCGGGGAGCTGTTTTTT,CASSQQKTGPLNTGELFF
TRBJ1-2,once,TRBD1,TRBV6-5,TGTGCCAGCAGTTACGTTTGGGACAGCCTCGGTAGCTACACCTTC,CASSYVWDSLGSYTF
TRBJ2-2,few,TRBD1,TRBV5-4,TGTGCCAGCAGCGGGACAGGGAACCCCGGGGAGCTGTTTTTT,CASSGTGNPGELFF
TRBJ2-5,once,TRBD1,TRBV5-1,TGCGCCAGCAGCTTAACGGGACAGGGCCTCGGAGAGACCCAGTACTTC,CASSLTGQGLGETQYF
TRBJ2-3,-,-,TRBV6-1,TGTGCCAGCAGTGAACGAGTCACAGATACGCAGTATTTT,CASSERVTDTQYF
TRBJ2-7,-,TRBD1,TRBV19,TGTGCCAGTAGCCAAGGACAGGGGGGACGGCAGTACTTC,CASSQGQGGRQYF
TRBJ2-7,-,-,TRBV6-1,TGTGCCAGCAGTGAACAAGGACAAACCTACGAGCAGTACTTC,CASSEQGQTYEQYF
TRBJ1-6,few,-,TRBV9,TGTGCCAGCAGCCCCCTGGCAGGCAATAATTCACCCCTCCACTTT,CASSPLAGNNSPLHF
TRBJ1-2,-,TRBD1,TRBV5-1,TGCGCCAGCACCATAGACAGGGGTAATGGCTACACCTTC,CASTIDRGNGYTF
TRBJ2-3,-,-,TRBV3-1/TRBV3-2,TGTGCCAGCAGCCAACCTCTTGGGGAGGATACGCAGTATTTT,CASSQPLGEDTQYF
TRBJ2-3,-,-,TRBV7-9,TGTGCCAGCAGCTCGGGAACGGATACGCAGTATTTT,CASSSGTDTQYF
TRBJ2-6,-,-,TRBV19,TGTGCCAGTAGGTCCAAATCCGGGGCCAACGTCCTGACTTTC,CASRSKSGANVLTF
TRBJ1-2,-,-,TRBV27,TGTGCCAGCAGTTTATCCAGAAGCTATGGCTACACCTTC,CASSLSRSYGYTF
TRBJ2-1,-,-,TRBV12-3/TRBV12-4,TGTGCCAGCAGTTTTGTGGGAGTGCAGTTCTTC,CASSFVGVQFF
TRBJ1-1,-,-,TRBV21-1,TGTGCCAGCAGCAAAGTCGCAGACACTGAAGCTTTCTTT,CASSKVADTEAFF
TRBJ2-2,-,TRBD1,TRBV19,TGTGCCAGTCGTAGACAGGGGGGGACGAACACCGGGGAGCTGTTTTTT,CASRRQGGTNTGELFF
TRBJ1-4,-,TRBD1,TRBV5-5,TGTGCCAGCAGCTTGAGTGGGACAGGGGGATTTTTT,CASSLSGTGGFF
TRBJ2-2,-,TRBD1,TRBV5-1,TGCGCCAGCAGCCCGGGACAGGGGGGGAACACCGGGGAGCTGTTTTTT,CASSPGQGGNTGELFF
TRBJ2-1,-,TRBD2,TRBV19,TGTGCCAGTAGTATCATTGCCGCGGGGGGGCAGTTCTTC,CASSIIAAGGQFF
TRBJ2-1,once,-,TRBV5-1,TGCGCCAGCAGCGGAACAGTGATCTCCTACAATGAGCAGTTCTTC,CASSGTVISYNEQFF
TRBJ2-1,-,TRBD1,TRBV13,TGTGCCAGCAGCGAAACGGGGACAGGGTACAATGAGCAGTTCTTC,CASSETGTGYNEQFF
TRBJ2-7,-,-,TRBV7-6,TGTGCCAGCAGCCGGGGACGAGCGGGCCGTTACGAGCAGTACTTC,CASSRGRAGRYEQYF
TRBJ1-5,-,TRBD1,TRBV18,TGTGCCAGCTCACCAAGGACAGGGGGGACTGGACAGCCCCAGCATTTT,CASSPRTGGTGQPQHF
TRBJ2-1,-,-,TRBV5-1,TGCGCCAGCAGCTTGGAGTATTCGGTAAATGAGCAGTTCTTC,CASSLEYSVNEQFF
TRBJ1-2,-,TRBD1,TRBV30,TGTGCCTGGAGTGGAGAGACAGGGTCGTCTTATTATGGCTACACCTTC,CAWSGETGSSYYGYTF